The rows below give T cell receptor beta chains drawn from one sample of a study of cytomegalovirus exposure and HLA in healthy donors. Measured with immunoSEQ multiplex PCR; TCRdb has only the in-frame clones, and not every one. The sample has 95,000 to 110,000 clones, around 67% seen once. The sequencing input was PBMCs. These receptors were taken from a woman in her fifties or sixties in good health and CMV-seronegative. Each CDR3 is given with its conserved first and last residue. Rows may omit the clone size; those that give it use once, few, many or a size class.

V gene: TRBV30
J gene: TRBJ1-2
clone size: .
CDR3 protein: CAWSSGGIYGYTF

V gene: TRBV6-5
J gene: TRBJ2-7
clone size: once
CDR3 protein: CASSYVRGGNYEQYF

V gene: TRBV5-4
J gene: TRBJ1-4
clone size: few
CDR3 protein: CASSFGQSEKLFF

V gene: TRBV13
J gene: TRBJ2-3
clone size: .
CDR3 protein: CASSLRLAPADTQYF

V gene: TRBV10-3
J gene: TRBJ2-7
clone size: .
CDR3 protein: CAINVADEQYF

V gene: TRBV13
J gene: TRBJ2-7
clone size: once
CDR3 protein: CASSSSASAQQYF

V gene: TRBV27
J gene: TRBJ2-5
clone size: once
CDR3 protein: CASSLSSRRAETQYF

V gene: TRBV12-5
J gene: TRBJ2-1
clone size: .
CDR3 protein: CASGLVPFRLAGSSYNEQFF

V gene: TRBV7-6
J gene: TRBJ1-1
clone size: .
CDR3 protein: CASSLNRGLNTEAFF

V gene: TRBV18
J gene: TRBJ1-2
clone size: .
CDR3 protein: CASSPPSRDYGYTF

V gene: TRBV14
J gene: TRBJ2-4
clone size: .
CDR3 protein: CASSQGGVLAKNIQYF

V gene: TRBV19
J gene: TRBJ1-1
clone size: .
CDR3 protein: CASSPQGSMNTEAFF

V gene: TRBV5-1
J gene: TRBJ2-5
clone size: .
CDR3 protein: CASSLGFDSETQYF

V gene: TRBV6-5
J gene: TRBJ2-1
clone size: .
CDR3 protein: CASDDPNSGEQFF

V gene: TRBV11-2
J gene: TRBJ2-5
clone size: .
CDR3 protein: CASSLGLAGGPGAETQYF

V gene: TRBV5-1
J gene: TRBJ1-3
clone size: .
CDR3 protein: CASSFIGQGVGNTIYF

V gene: TRBV6-4
J gene: TRBJ2-2
clone size: .
CDR3 protein: CASSAQNTGELFF

V gene: TRBV28
J gene: TRBJ2-7
clone size: .
CDR3 protein: CASSLGLSYEQYF

V gene: TRBV5-1
J gene: TRBJ2-2
clone size: .
CDR3 protein: CASSRTGGRAGELFF

V gene: TRBV10-2
J gene: TRBJ2-5
clone size: .
CDR3 protein: CATGTSLVTQYF

V gene: TRBV7-9
J gene: TRBJ2-2
clone size: .
CDR3 protein: CASSSPGARDTGELFF

V gene: TRBV5-4
J gene: TRBJ2-2
clone size: .
CDR3 protein: CASSLAVSGGGTGELFF

V gene: TRBV18
J gene: TRBJ2-3
clone size: .
CDR3 protein: CASSPDRTSTDTQYF

V gene: TRBV7-8
J gene: TRBJ2-7
clone size: .
CDR3 protein: CASSLGGGPYEQYF

V gene: TRBV30
J gene: TRBJ1-3
clone size: .
CDR3 protein: CAWRGGPLSGNTIYF

V gene: TRBV9
J gene: TRBJ2-1
clone size: .
CDR3 protein: CASSVGGLAGNNEQFF

V gene: TRBV7-8
J gene: TRBJ2-1
clone size: .
CDR3 protein: CASSPTRLAPTYNEQFF

V gene: TRBV10-3
J gene: TRBJ2-1
clone size: .
CDR3 protein: CAIRGTGTGAYNEQFF

V gene: TRBV5-4
J gene: .
clone size: .
CDR3 protein: CASSPSLREFDEQYF

V gene: TRBV7-6
J gene: TRBJ2-5
clone size: .
CDR3 protein: CASSSGGPGETQYF

V gene: TRBV10-3
J gene: TRBJ1-1
clone size: .
CDR3 protein: CAAAQGEGYYNIEAFF

V gene: TRBV6-6
J gene: TRBJ2-7
clone size: few
CDR3 protein: CASSPPGTGGSYEQYF

V gene: TRBV4-3
J gene: TRBJ2-4
clone size: .
CDR3 protein: CASSQVAPLAVLAKNIQYF

V gene: TRBV27
J gene: TRBJ2-3
clone size: .
CDR3 protein: CASSTRQGAVTDTQYF

V gene: TRBV19
J gene: TRBJ2-1
clone size: few
CDR3 protein: CASTSLAGDYNEQFF

V gene: TRBV5-4
J gene: TRBJ2-3
clone size: few
CDR3 protein: CASRGTSGGSTDTQYF

V gene: TRBV5-1
J gene: TRBJ1-6
clone size: .
CDR3 protein: CASSTGQSPLHF

V gene: TRBV5-6
J gene: TRBJ2-5
clone size: few
CDR3 protein: CASSTDYGETQYF

V gene: TRBV28
J gene: TRBJ2-2
clone size: .
CDR3 protein: CASSLGLAGAAGELFF

V gene: TRBV5-4
J gene: TRBJ2-7
clone size: .
CDR3 protein: CASSLGQIYEQYF

V gene: TRBV7-9
J gene: TRBJ2-7
clone size: .
CDR3 protein: CASGASGSYEQYF

V gene: TRBV9
J gene: TRBJ1-1
clone size: few
CDR3 protein: CASSVVPQGASPEAFF

V gene: TRBV14
J gene: TRBJ2-1
clone size: once
CDR3 protein: CASFRGLAGYNEQFF

V gene: TRBV30
J gene: TRBJ1-2
clone size: .
CDR3 protein: CAWTKDRAGGYTF

V gene: TRBV6-5
J gene: TRBJ2-1
clone size: once
CDR3 protein: CASSFTSDYNEQFF

V gene: TRBV19
J gene: TRBJ2-2
clone size: .
CDR3 protein: CASSSNGLAGGTNTGELFF

V gene: TRBV5-4
J gene: TRBJ2-7
clone size: once
CDR3 protein: CASSTQYRDFSYEQYF

V gene: TRBV7-9
J gene: TRBJ1-1
clone size: .
CDR3 protein: CASSYHLSLTQGATEAFF